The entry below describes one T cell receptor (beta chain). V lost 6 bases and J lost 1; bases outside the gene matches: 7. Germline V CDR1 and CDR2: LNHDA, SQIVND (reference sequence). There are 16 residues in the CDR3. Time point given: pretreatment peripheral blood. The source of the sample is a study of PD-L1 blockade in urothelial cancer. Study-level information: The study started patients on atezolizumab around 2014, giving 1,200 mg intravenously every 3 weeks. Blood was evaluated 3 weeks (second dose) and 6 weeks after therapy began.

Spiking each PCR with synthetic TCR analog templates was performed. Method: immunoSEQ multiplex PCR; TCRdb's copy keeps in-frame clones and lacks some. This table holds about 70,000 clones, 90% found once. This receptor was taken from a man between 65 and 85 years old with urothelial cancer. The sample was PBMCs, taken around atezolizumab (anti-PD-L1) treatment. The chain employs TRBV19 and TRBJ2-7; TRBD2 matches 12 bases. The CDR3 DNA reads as TGTGCCAGTAGGGAGACTAGCGGGAGTGGATCCTACGAGCAGTACTTC. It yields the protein CASRETSGSGSYEQYF.